This T cell receptor beta chain was identified during a study of T cell responses to AZD1222 COVID-19 vaccine. Whole-study findings and limits: Across the whole spike, CD4 TCRs peaked at regions 160-218 and 743-854. Unmutated regions of variants are reportedly targeted by nearly half of spike-specific TCRs.

Produced via immunoSEQ multiplex PCR; TCRdb's table is partial and in-frame only. The table has fewer than 150,000 clones, just under 95% seen once. The V gene's germline CDR1 is LNHDA and CDR2 SQIVND (reference sequence). This CDR3 has 15 residues. Trimming took 5 bases from V and 5 from J; bases not matched to a gene: 8. In this sample, this clone turned up once. Its antigen is unidentified. The sequence was obtained from an adult who received the AZD1222 COVID-19 vaccine. The chain uses TRBV19 and TRBJ1-4; 7 bases map to TRBD1. The specimen comprised peripheral blood, sampled 28 days after the second AZD1222 dose. The CDR3 DNA follows: TGTGCCAGTAGTTCGTCCGGGACAGAGAATGAAAAACTGTTTTTT. It is translated as CASSSSGTENEKLFF. Full variable domain (remainder filled in from reference TRBV19 and TRBJ1-4): DGGITQSPKYLFRKEGQNVTLSCEQNLNHDAMYWYRQDPGQGLRLIYYSQIVNDFQKGDIAEGYSVSREKKESFPLTVTSAQKNPTAFYLCASSSSGTENEKLFFGSGTQLSVL.